This T cell receptor beta chain originates from a study of post-analysis software for immune sequencing data. As regards this clonotype: As yet, its antigen is unknown.

CDR3 length equals 14 residues. Deletions cut 0 bases from V and 9 bases from J, with 12 bases between. Germline V CDR1 and CDR2: SGHRS, YFSETQ. The authors incorporated unique molecular identifiers into the TCR beta cDNA libraries. Via MiXCR, TCRdb re-called the PCR reads, giving one row per CDR3 protein. Among hundreds of thousands of distinct CDR3 sequences listed, approximately 30% were seen once. Study-level results: Higher frequency in patients than in controls was seen for about 5 TRBV segments, with TRBV5-6, TRBV5-1 and TRBV20-1 among them. Controls significantly exceeded multiple sclerosis patients in normalized Chao1 diversity.

This receptor was obtained from a girl under 18 with multiple sclerosis. Sample: blood. The gene calls are TRBV5-1 and TRBJ2-2, with D tentatively TRBD1 (5 bases). CDR3 sequence (DNA): TGCGCCAGCAGCTTGGTGCAGGGTCCCCGGGAGCTGTTTTTT. Translated, it gives CASSLVQGPRELFF.